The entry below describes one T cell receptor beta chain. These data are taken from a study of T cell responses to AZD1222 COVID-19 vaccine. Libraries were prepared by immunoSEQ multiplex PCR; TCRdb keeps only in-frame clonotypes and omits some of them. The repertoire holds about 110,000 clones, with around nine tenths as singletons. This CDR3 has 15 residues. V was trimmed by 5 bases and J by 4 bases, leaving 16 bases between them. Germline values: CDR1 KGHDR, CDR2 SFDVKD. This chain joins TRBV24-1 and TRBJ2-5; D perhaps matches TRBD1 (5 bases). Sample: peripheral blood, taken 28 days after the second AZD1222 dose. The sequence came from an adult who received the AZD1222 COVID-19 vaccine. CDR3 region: CATSAPRGPGETQYF. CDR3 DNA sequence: TGTGCCACCAGTGCCCCTAGGGGCCCGGGAGAGACCCAGTACTTC.